The text below deals with one T cell receptor beta chain. Germline is not matched at one junction end, which may reflect a read error. This specimen belongs to a study of blood T cell repertoires in COVID-19. About the research overall: Samples representing acute and convalescent COVID-19 were sourced from the United States, Italy and Spain. Sources were T cells, B-cell-depleted T cells, or PBMCs; the material itself was cDNA or gDNA.

Authors' data handling: Estimation of nucleated cell counts relied on the amplification of reference gene primers. Libraries were prepared by immunoSEQ multiplex PCR; TCRdb keeps only in-frame clonotypes and omits some of them. The DNA gave D and trimming, while V, J and clone size come from that table. This table has about 130,000 clones, roughly 72% appearing once. The receptor comes from a man in his sixties with acute or convalescent COVID-19. The sequenced sample consisted of peripheral blood.

Here the CDR3 DNA reads TGTGCCAGCAGCTTACTGGGACTCCTGGGAAATGGGTACACCTTC. Translating gives CASSLLGLLGNGYTF. The J gene is TRBJ1-2, the V gene TRBV11-2, with D possibly being TRBD1 (5 bases). Per germline, CDR1 SGHAT and CDR2 FQNNGV. The CDR3 length is 15 residues. The whole variable domain, filled in from reference TRBV11-2 and TRBJ1-2, reads EAGVAQSPRYKIIEKRQSVAFWCNPISGHATLYWYQQILGQGPKLLIQFQNNGVVDDSQLPKDRFSAERLKGVDSTLKIQPAKLEDSAVYLCASSLLGLLGNGYTFGSGTRLTVV.